Below are 9 T cell receptor beta chains sequenced from a single sample in a study of T cells in Graves' hyperthyroidism and ophthalmopathy (dated by TCRdb to between 2017 and 2020). The receptor library was made with multiplex PCR. The sequencer listed for this sample is Illumina HiSeq 2000. The TCR beta CDR3 regions were amplified from RNA transcripts. The TCR CDR3 was subjected to a first round of RT-PCR using the HTBI primer set and the Qiagen OneStep RT-PCR kit. In TCRdb, the public reads were trimmed at Q25 with fastp and aligned with MiXCR, with productive beta chains retained. Every distinct CDR3 protein forms one entry, paired with its most common genes and DNA. This sample is represented by 600,000 or so distinct CDR3 sequences; under 20% of them were singletons. The top ten clones comprise approximately 3.9% of the sample. Sequenced sample: blood. These receptors were taken from a woman aged 25 to 39 with Graves' hyperthyroidism.

This clonotype was observed at least ten times. The chain combines TRBV6-2 or TRBV6-3 with TRBJ2-7; unclear D gene. The CDR3 extends over 14 amino acids. From germline, CDR1 is MNHEY and CDR2 SVGEGT. V shed 6 bases and J shed 2 bases, with 14 bases lying between them. The CDR3 sequence: CASSMALRPYEQYF. Written as DNA, the CDR3 is TGTGCCAGCAGCATGGCCCTTAGACCCTACGAGCAGTACTTC.

This clonotype was seen only a few times. DNA of the CDR3: TGTGCCAGCAGTCGAACCGGGACAGGGGGGGACATTCAGTACTTC. Translating it yields CASSRTGTGGDIQYF. The chain uses TRBV28 and TRBJ2-4; 11 positions match TRBD1. The trim removed 5 bases at V and 8 bases at J, leaving 8 bases unmatched. Germline V gives CDR1 MDHEN, CDR2 SYDVKM. The CDR3 sequence is 15 residues long.

This clonotype was recorded many times. The chain links TRBV2 to TRBJ2-1, with TRBD2 identical over 13 bases. The CDR3 consists of 13 residues. J was trimmed by 9 bases and V by 7 bases; bases with no gene match: 3. Germline CDR1 and CDR2: SNHLY and FYNNEI. The CDR3 DNA reads as TGTGCCAGCAACGGACTAGCGGGAGTTGAGCAGTTCTTC. As protein: CASNGLAGVEQFF.

This clonotype was detected a few times. This chain joins TRBV12-3 or TRBV12-4 and TRBJ2-2; 14 bases map to TRBD2. The V segment lost 5 bases and the J segment 6 bases; nucleotides outside the gene matches: 14. This CDR3 has 19 amino acids. In nucleotides, the CDR3 is TGTGCCAGCAGTCTAGGAACCGCGGGACTAGCGGGAGAGTCCGGGGAGCTGTTTTTT. Residues: CASSLGTAGLAGESGELFF.

This chain connects TRBV6-2 or TRBV6-3 to TRBJ2-4; the match to TRBD1 covers 12 bases. The CDR3 length is 19 residues. Trimming removed 6 bases from V and 0 bases from J; junction bases left unmatched: 12. Germline loops: CDR1 MNHEY, CDR2 SVGEGT. The CDR3 loop reads CASRRPGQGASLAKNIQYF. CDR3 nucleotides: TGTGCCAGCAGAAGACCGGGACAGGGGGCCTCACTAGCCAAAAACATTCAGTACTTC.

This clonotype was counted a few times. V is TRBV15 and J is TRBJ1-1, with a tentative D call TRBD1 (5 bases). Per the germline V gene, CDR1 is LNHNV and CDR2 is YYDKDF (reference sequence). V was pared by 5 bases and J by 8 bases, with 15 bases between. The CDR3 sequence is 13 residues long. In DNA, the CDR3 is TGTGCCACCAGCGGAACAGGCGAAATAGAAGCTTTCTTT. It yields the protein CATSGTGEIEAFF.

The table lists this clonotype with many counts. The chain links TRBV30 to TRBJ2-3; D unresolved. Deletions cut 2 bases from V and 2 bases from J, with 8 bases between. Germline CDR1 and CDR2: GTSNPN and SVGIG (reference sequence). This CDR3 has 13 residues. The DNA of the CDR3 is TGTGCCTGGAGTTACCTGGTCACAGATACGCAGTATTTT. Translating it yields CAWSYLVTDTQYF. The full variable domain, in which reference TRBV30 and TRBJ2-3 provide the parts outside the CDR3, is SQTIHQWPATLVQPVGSPLSLECTVEGTSNPNLYWYRQAAGRGLQLLFYSVGIGQISSEVPQNLSASRPQDRQFILSSKKLLLSDSGFYLCAWSYLVTDTQYFGPGTRLTVL.

This clonotype was picked up a small number of times. The genes are TRBV28 and TRBJ1-2; a possible D gene is TRBD1 (6 bases). V lost 3 bases, J lost 6 bases, and 14 bases lay in between. This CDR3 comprises 14 residues. Germline V gene sequence: CDR1 MDHEN, CDR2 SYDVKM. CDR3 bases: TGTGCCAGCAGTTTGGGGGGGCTGGGAGATGGCTACACCTTC. This encodes CASSLGGLGDGYTF.

The CDR3 DNA is TGTGCCAGCAGTGAACGTAGGGAACAGCCCCAGCATTTT. As protein: CASSERREQPQHF. This chain joins TRBV6-1 and TRBJ1-5; the D is unclear. The length of the CDR3 is 13 residues. V dropped 2 bases and J dropped 7 bases, with 9 bases sitting between them. Germline CDR1 reads MNHNS; CDR2 reads SASEGT.